Listed below are T cell receptor beta chains from one sample, sequenced in a study of cytomegalovirus exposure and HLA in healthy donors. Libraries were prepared by immunoSEQ multiplex PCR; TCRdb keeps only in-frame clonotypes and omits some of them. The profile covers 140,000 to 150,000 clones, with around 82% appearing a single time and about 2.5% taken by the ten largest. The sample was PBMCs. These TCRs come from a woman between 18 and 29 years old in good health and CMV-seropositive. Each CDR3 is given without its conserved first and last residue. Each record gives: CDR3 length, V gene, J gene, CDR3 protein.

13	TRBV7-2	.	ASSPATGFAYEQY
10	TRBV6-6	TRBJ2-7	ASSSPGYEQY
13	TRBV19	TRBJ2-7	ASSKLAGAAYEQY
12	TRBV27	TRBJ2-7	ASSPFAGTYEQY
13	TRBV5-4	TRBJ2-5	ASSLKDNFQETQY
10	TRBV19	TRBJ2-7	ASSRDSYEQY
14	TRBV5-1	TRBJ1-1	ASSLVQGQGNTEAF
15	TRBV27	TRBJ2-1	ASSPPKGDRGRTEQF
13	TRBV2	TRBJ1-6	ASKAPDRANSPLH
13	TRBV2	TRBJ1-1	ASSRVGTDNTEAF
12	TRBV28	TRBJ1-3	ASSLGGYGNTIY
14	TRBV15	TRBJ1-4	ATSRDRQGPNEKLF
17	TRBV27	TRBJ2-3	ASSLVTSGWRRSTDTQY
13	TRBV2	TRBJ2-2	ASSSGQGAAGELF
14	TRBV5-1	TRBJ1-2	ASSLELGTGAEGYT
11	TRBV7-9	TRBJ2-7	ASSFLGPYEQY
12	TRBV12-5	TRBJ1-3	ASGGQGRGNTIY
12	TRBV6-1	TRBJ1-1	ACKDRPKNTEAF
12	TRBV5-6	TRBJ1-6	ASRKGVDSSPLH
12	TRBV27	TRBJ1-6	ASSPVTNNSPLH
16	TRBV6-8	TRBJ2-3	ASSYSQGPGTSGYTQY
13	TRBV6-5	TRBJ1-1	ASHVGKGGNTEAF
13	TRBV9	TRBJ2-2	ASSAGTENTGELF
10	TRBV5-1	TRBJ1-2	ASSPTGGGYT
13	TRBV15	TRBJ2-7	ATSRDQAGVDEQY
11	TRBV5-1	TRBJ1-1	ASSRNAGTEAF
11	TRBV7-9	TRBJ1-2	ASSLWDSYGYT
14	TRBV7-6	TRBJ1-6	ASSLSDSSSGSPLH
15	TRBV5-1	TRBJ2-6	ASSLYTGGSGANVLT
14	TRBV7-8	TRBJ1-1	ASSPSRIILQGEAF
11	TRBV11-2	TRBJ1-5	ASSLEAGQPQH
12	TRBV6-5	TRBJ2-1	ASSSSEVYNEQF
11	TRBV30	TRBJ2-5	AWRPGGLETQY
13	TRBV9	TRBJ2-3	ASSGRTGVPDTQY
13	TRBV6-1	TRBJ2-1	ASSGGLAGDNEQF
12	TRBV6-5	TRBJ2-7	ASSPGKSTYEQY
15	TRBV5-4	TRBJ1-2	ASSLLETGDFYYGYT
12	TRBV7-6	.	ASSSSGTGSEQY
11	TRBV18	TRBJ1-2	ASSLDSFYGYT
10	TRBV10-2	TRBJ1-2	ASTTVNYGYT
12	TRBV7-2	TRBJ1-1	ASSSRVGDSEAF